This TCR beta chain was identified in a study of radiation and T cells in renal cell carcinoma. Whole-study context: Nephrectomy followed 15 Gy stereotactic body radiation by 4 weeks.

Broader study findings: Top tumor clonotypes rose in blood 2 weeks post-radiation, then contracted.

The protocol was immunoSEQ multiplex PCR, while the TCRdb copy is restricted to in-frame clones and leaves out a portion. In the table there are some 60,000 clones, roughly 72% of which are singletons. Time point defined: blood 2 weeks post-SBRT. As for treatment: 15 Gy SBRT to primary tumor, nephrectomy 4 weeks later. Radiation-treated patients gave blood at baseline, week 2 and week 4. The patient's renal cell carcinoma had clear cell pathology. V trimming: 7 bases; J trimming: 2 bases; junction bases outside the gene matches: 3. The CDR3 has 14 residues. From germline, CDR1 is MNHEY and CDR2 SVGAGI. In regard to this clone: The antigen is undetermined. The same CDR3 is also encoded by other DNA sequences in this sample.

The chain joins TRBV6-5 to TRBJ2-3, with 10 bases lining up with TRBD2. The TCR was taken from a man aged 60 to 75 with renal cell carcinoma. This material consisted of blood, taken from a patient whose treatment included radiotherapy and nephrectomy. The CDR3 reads CASKLAGATDTQYF. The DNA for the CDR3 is TGTGCCAGCAAGCTAGCGGGGGCCACAGATACGCAGTATTTT.